This T cell receptor (beta chain) was sequenced during a study of blood T cell repertoires in COVID-19. Whole-study context: Some COVID-19 samples were acute and others convalescent; all came from the United States, Italy and Spain. T cells, B-cell-depleted T cells, or PBMCs provided the cDNA or gDNA that served as material.

In the original analysis: Cell counts per sample came from amplifying reference gene primers. The protocol was immunoSEQ multiplex PCR, while the TCRdb copy is restricted to in-frame clones and leaves out a portion. That table furnishes V, J and clone size, whereas the DNA furnished D and trimming. The sample has roughly 230,000 clones, around 84% seen once; the top ten hold approximately 10%. Trimming cost V 3 bases and J 5 bases, with 13 bases left between them. Germline values: CDR1 SGHRS, CDR2 YFSETQ. The CDR3 length is 14 residues. One Seattle source followed patients from active infection through their disease course.

The receptor was derived from an elderly woman with COVID-19, enrolled during active disease. Source material: peripheral blood. This chain links TRBV5-1 with TRBJ2-3; a weak D match, TRBD2 (5 bases). CDR3 DNA: TGCGCCAGCAGCTCCGACCCGGGGAGAGATACGCAGTATTTT. This codes for CASSSDPGRDTQYF.